This paragraph covers one T cell receptor (beta chain) sequence. Individual cDNA molecules had unique molecular identifiers attached to them by the library. One entry per CDR3 protein, called by TCRdb with MiXCR from the RACE reads. The data show 95,000 or so distinct CDR3 sequences, with 11% seen just once and 2.5% to 4% held by the top ten. The sample belongs to a study of human T cells and chemical hapten exposure. Noted time point: patch test 2, 6 weeks after DPC sensitization. As for treatment: therapeutic diphenylcyclopropenone sensitization with weekly scalp DPC. Unfractionated whole blood was the source of the extracted total RNA. V was shortened by 5 bases and J by 5 bases, with 15 bases between the two germline ends. Germline assignment: CDR1 DFQATT and CDR2 SNEGSKA (reference sequence). The CDR3 is 13 amino acids.

The sample consisted of whole blood, taken in connection with sensitization to the hapten diphenylcyclopropenone (DPC). The rearrangement joins TRBV20-1 to TRBJ2-5, with D perhaps assigned TRBD1 or TRBD2 (5 bases each). This TCR derives from a woman in her thirties or forties with alopecia areata. Some clones in this sample may be carry-over from other donors' samples. CDR3 loop: CSAPQGARETQYF. For the CDR3, the DNA is TGCAGTGCTCCCCAGGGAGCGCGGGAGACCCAGTACTTC.